The rows below give T cell receptor beta chains drawn from one sample of a study of blood T cell repertoires in COVID-19. Sequenced by immunoSEQ multiplex PCR; TCRdb stores in-frame clones only, minus some. In the table there are hundreds of thousands of clones, roughly 87% of which are singletons. What was sequenced was peripheral blood. These receptors were collected from a woman in her 50s who had recovered from COVID-19. The CDR3 runs from the conserved cysteine through the conserved F or W. The D gene is left open where the match is weak. Some rows have no size entry. The others give once, few or many, or a class for an expanded clone.

clone size,CDR3 length,V gene,D gene,J gene,CDR3 protein,CDR3 DNA
-,14,TRBV7-9,TRBD1,TRBJ1-2,CASSSGTGSYGYTF,TGTGCCAGCAGCTCAGGGACAGGGAGCTATGGCTACACCTTC
-,12,TRBV6-1,-,TRBJ1-1,CASSARGHEAFF,TGTGCCAGCAGCGCAAGGGGACATGAAGCTTTCTTT
-,14,TRBV28,-,TRBJ2-7,CASSLTGNRFEQYF,TGTGCCAGCAGTTTGACAGGCAACCGATTTGAGCAGTACTTC
-,12,TRBV10-2,-,TRBJ2-7,CASKTEGPGEYF,TGCGCCAGCAAAACAGAGGGCCCTGGGGAGTACTTC
-,14,TRBV11-2,-,TRBJ2-2,CASSLLSNTGELFF,TGTGCCAGCAGCTTACTTTCGAACACCGGGGAGCTGTTTTTT
-,13,TRBV6-2/TRBV6-3,-,TRBJ1-1,CASSYPQGRGAFF,TGTGCCAGCAGTTACCCTCAGGGAAGGGGTGCTTTCTTT
-,16,TRBV9,TRBD1,TRBJ2-2,CASSAQGQGGTGELFF,TGTGCCAGCAGCGCCCAAGGACAGGGGGGAACCGGGGAGCTGTTTTTT
-,15,TRBV7-2,TRBD2,TRBJ2-1,CASSITGTTYNEQFF,TGTGCCAGCAGCATAACCGGGACTACCTACAATGAGCAGTTCTTC
-,13,TRBV9,TRBD1,TRBJ1-2,CASSVQTGDGYTF,TGTGCCAGCAGCGTACAGACAGGGGATGGCTACACCTTC
-,13,TRBV5-1,-,TRBJ2-5,CASSFGQGETQYF,TGCGCCAGCAGCTTTGGCCAGGGAGAGACCCAGTACTTC
-,18,TRBV19,TRBD1,TRBJ1-6,CASSTGTGTHGYNSPLHF,TGTGCCAGTAGCACCGGGACAGGGACGCACGGCTATAATTCACCCCTCCACTTT
once,16,TRBV9,TRBD1,TRBJ1-2,CASSVVSGTGGDGYTF,TGTGCCAGCAGCGTAGTGTCTGGGACAGGGGGCGATGGCTACACCTTC
-,13,TRBV7-8,-,TRBJ2-7,CASSRIRESEQYF,TGTGCCAGCAGCCGTATCAGGGAATCCGAGCAGTACTTC
-,15,TRBV6-1,-,TRBJ1-2,CASSERQTFNYGYTF,TGTGCCAGCAGTGAGAGACAGACTTTTAACTATGGCTACACCTTC
-,14,TRBV4-2,-,TRBJ1-6,CASSQGQGWSPLHF,TGTGCCAGCAGCCAAGGCCAGGGCTGGTCACCCCTCCACTTT
-,13,TRBV19,-,TRBJ1-1,CASSWAGNTEAFF,TGTGCCAGTAGCTGGGCAGGGAACACTGAAGCTTTCTTT
-,13,TRBV5-1,TRBD1,TRBJ1-2,CASSLNSRTGNTF,TGCGCCAGCAGCTTGAATAGTAGGACAGGGAACACCTTC
-,13,TRBV30,TRBD1,TRBJ1-2,CAWSGTGVGGYTF,TGTGCCTGGAGCGGGACAGGGGTGGGTGGCTACACCTTC
-,15,TRBV9,TRBD2,TRBJ2-6,CASTPGRAGANVLTF,TGTGCCAGCACGCCGGGGAGGGCTGGGGCCAACGTCCTGACTTTC
-,13,TRBV2,TRBD1,TRBJ1-2,CASSQDRLYGYTF,TGTGCCAGCAGTCAGGACAGGCTCTATGGCTACACCTTC
-,17,TRBV5-1,TRBD2,TRBJ2-3,CASSPPGLAGLTDTQYF,TGCGCCAGCAGCCCGCCGGGACTAGCGGGGCTCACAGATACGCAGTATTTT
-,13,TRBV11-2,-,TRBJ2-7,CASSLDLPYEQYF,TGTGCCAGCAGCTTAGATCTCCCCTACGAGCAGTACTTC
-,13,TRBV6-4,-,TRBJ2-7,CASSEWGGAEQYF,TGTGCCAGCAGTGAATGGGGGGGCGCCGAGCAGTACTTC
-,14,TRBV5-1,TRBD1,TRBJ1-1,CASSPDRLNTEAFF,TGCGCCAGCAGCCCGGACAGGTTGAACACTGAAGCTTTCTTT
few,14,TRBV7-9,TRBD1,TRBJ1-1,CASSSLGQAIEAFF,TGTGCCAGCAGCTCCCTGGGACAGGCAATTGAAGCTTTCTTT
-,15,TRBV30,TRBD1,TRBJ1-1,CAWSPRDRVGTEAFF,TGTGCCTGGAGTCCCCGGGACAGGGTCGGCACTGAAGCTTTCTTT
-,12,TRBV19,-,TRBJ1-1,CASSITGSRAFF,TGTGCCAGTAGTATAACTGGGAGCAGAGCTTTCTTT
-,12,TRBV5-1,-,TRBJ1-2,CASSLPTDGYTF,TGCGCCAGCAGCTTGCCGACAGATGGCTACACCTTC
-,15,TRBV7-8,TRBD1,TRBJ1-2,CASSPAPGGGYGYTF,TGTGCCAGCAGCCCAGCGCCAGGGGGAGGATATGGCTACACCTTC
-,15,TRBV28,TRBD1,TRBJ2-7,CASSPPDRGAYEQYF,TGTGCCAGCAGTCCTCCGGACAGGGGGGCCTACGAGCAGTACTTC
-,13,TRBV7-2,-,TRBJ2-3,CASSLGSADTQYF,TGTGCCAGCAGCTTAGGGTCAGCAGATACGCAGTATTTT
-,15,TRBV30,-,TRBJ2-2,CAWRPGALNTGELFF,TGTGCCTGGAGACCAGGGGCTCTGAACACCGGGGAGCTGTTTTTT
-,16,TRBV11-3,-,TRBJ2-5,CASSLGGVGGPETQYF,TGTGCCAGCAGCTTAGGCGGAGTCGGGGGGCCAGAGACCCAGTACTTC
-,15,TRBV4-2,-,TRBJ2-7,CASSPVGGPKGEQYF,TGTGCCAGCAGCCCCGTCGGGGGGCCTAAGGGCGAGCAGTACTTC
-,19,TRBV7-2,TRBD2,TRBJ2-3,CASSFRKQLAGGSTDTQYF,TGTGCCAGCAGCTTCCGCAAACAACTAGCGGGGGGAAGCACAGATACGCAGTATTTT
-,15,TRBV5-1,TRBD1,TRBJ1-6,CASSLDGQGYSPLHF,TGCGCCAGCAGCTTGGACGGACAGGGCTATTCACCCCTCCACTTT
-,15,TRBV7-2,-,TRBJ2-7,CASSLAQGLVYEQYF,TGTGCCAGCAGCTTAGCTCAGGGCCTAGTATACGAGCAGTACTTC
-,12,TRBV6-5,-,TRBJ1-1,CASVEAGTEAFF,TGTGCCAGCGTCGAAGCGGGCACTGAAGCTTTCTTT
-,18,TRBV24-1,TRBD2,TRBJ2-2,CATTITGLAGGNTGELFF,TGTGCCACCACCATCACGGGACTAGCGGGGGGGAACACCGGGGAGCTGTTTTTT
-,15,TRBV25-1,-,TRBJ1-2,CASSDNLGEGYGYTF,TGTGCCAGCAGTGATAATCTAGGCGAGGGATATGGCTACACCTTC
-,14,TRBV30,-,TRBJ1-4,CAWTRTQGKEKLFF,TGTGCCTGGACCCGGACCCAGGGGAAGGAAAAACTGTTTTTT
-,13,TRBV30,-,TRBJ1-1,CAWRGTSNTEAFF,TGTGCCTGGAGGGGGACATCGAACACTGAAGCTTTCTTT
-,13,TRBV12-3/TRBV12-4,-,TRBJ2-5,CASTPWAEETQYF,TGTGCCAGCACCCCCTGGGCCGAAGAGACCCAGTACTTC
-,11,TRBV2,TRBD1,TRBJ2-3,CASSRGDTQYF,TGTGCCAGCAGCAGGGGGGATACGCAGTATTTT
-,17,TRBV28,TRBD1,TRBJ1-5,CATYSRDRIDSNQPQHF,TGTGCCACCTATTCCCGGGACAGGATCGATAGCAATCAGCCCCAGCATTTT
-,15,TRBV9,-,TRBJ1-2,CASSVAEGSQGGYTF,TGTGCCAGCAGCGTAGCGGAGGGTAGTCAGGGTGGCTACACCTTC
-,16,TRBV5-4,-,TRBJ1-6,CASSLAGGGPNSPLHF,TGTGCCAGCAGCTTGGCGGGGGGAGGTCCCAATTCACCCCTCCACTTT
-,12,TRBV7-2,-,TRBJ2-7,CASSPRGHEQYF,TGTGCCAGCAGCCCTAGGGGCCACGAGCAGTACTTC
once,15,TRBV30,-,TRBJ1-5,CAWSVAGWVGQPQHF,TGTGCCTGGAGTGTAGCAGGTTGGGTGGGTCAGCCCCAGCATTTT
-,11,TRBV12-3/TRBV12-4,-,TRBJ2-2,CASFRTGELFF,TGTGCCAGTTTCAGGACCGGGGAGCTGTTTTTT
-,13,TRBV29-1,-,TRBJ2-5,CSVERGPQETQYF,TGCAGCGTTGAACGGGGTCCCCAAGAGACCCAGTACTTC
once,17,TRBV5-1,TRBD1,TRBJ1-4,CASKQGGLIATNEKLFF,TGCGCCAGCAAGCAGGGGGGTTTGATTGCAACTAATGAAAAACTGTTTTTT
-,14,TRBV25-1,-,TRBJ1-2,CASSEGGQFRGYTF,TGTGCCAGCAGTGAAGGGGGACAATTTCGTGGCTACACCTTC
-,11,TRBV29-1,-,TRBJ1-2,CSVGGGAGYTF,TGCAGCGTTGGGGGTGGGGCCGGCTACACCTTC
-,15,TRBV9,-,TRBJ2-1,CASSGGAVRNNEQFF,TGTGCCAGCAGTGGTGGGGCTGTTCGGAACAATGAGCAGTTCTTC
-,15,TRBV9,-,TRBJ2-7,CASSSTPDYRYEQYF,TGTGCCAGCTCCAGTACCCCAGACTACCGTTACGAGCAGTACTTC
-,12,TRBV6-5,TRBD1,TRBJ2-7,CASSRGQGEQYF,TGTGCCAGCAGTCGGGGACAGGGCGAGCAGTACTTC